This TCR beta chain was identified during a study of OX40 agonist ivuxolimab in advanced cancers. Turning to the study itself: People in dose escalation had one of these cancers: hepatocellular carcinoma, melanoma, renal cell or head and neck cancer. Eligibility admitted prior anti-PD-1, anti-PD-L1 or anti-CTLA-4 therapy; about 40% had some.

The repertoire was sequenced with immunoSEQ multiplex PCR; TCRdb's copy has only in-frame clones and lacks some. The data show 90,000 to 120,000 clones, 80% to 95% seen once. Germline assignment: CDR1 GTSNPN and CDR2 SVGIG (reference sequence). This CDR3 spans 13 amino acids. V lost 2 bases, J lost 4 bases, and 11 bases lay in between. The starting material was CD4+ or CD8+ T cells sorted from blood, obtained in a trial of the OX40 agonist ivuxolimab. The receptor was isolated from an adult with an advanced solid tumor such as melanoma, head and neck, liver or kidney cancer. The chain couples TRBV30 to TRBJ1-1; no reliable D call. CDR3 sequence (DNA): TGTGCCTGGAGTAGAAGACGGCTCACTGAAGCTTTCTTT. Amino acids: CAWSRRRLTEAFF.